Shown below are 20 T cell receptor beta chains from a single sample sequenced in a study of radiotherapy plus CTLA-4 blockade in lung cancer. Some clones are missing from TCRdb's copy, which holds only in-frame ones; the method was immunoSEQ multiplex PCR. The sample yields 120,000 or so clones, about 83% seen once. The sample in question was peripheral blood, obtained from a patient treated with radiotherapy plus ipilimumab. Receptor source: a human donor with non-small cell lung cancer who had a partial response to radiotherapy plus ipilimumab.

CDR3 region: CASSLVARGWAQYF. The CDR3 coding sequence is TGTGCCAGCAGTTTAGTGGCCAGGGGGTGGGCCCAGTACTTC. The chain couples TRBV27 to TRBJ2-5; 7 nucleotides match TRBD1. CDR1 and CDR2 (germline): MNHEY, SMNVEV (reference sequence). CDR3 length: 14 amino acids. Trimming cost V 2 bases and J 9 bases; bases outside gene matches: 9.

The chain uses TRBV19 and TRBJ2-7; D may be TRBD1 (8 bases). Germline lookup yields CDR1 LNHDA and CDR2 SQIVND (reference sequence). CDR3 length equals 16 residues. With 5 bases removed from V and 0 bases from J, the gap between germline ends came to 17 bases. The CDR3 region has the DNA TGTGCCAGTAGTCTAAAGACAGGGGACTACTCCTACGAGCAGTACTTC. Translation: CASSLKTGDYSYEQYF.

This clone was picked up one time. The chain is built from TRBV10-3 and TRBJ1-3; no reliable D call. Germline loops: CDR1 ENHRY, CDR2 SYGVKD. V lost 2 bases, J lost 4 bases, and 15 bases lay in between. The CDR3 extends over 16 amino acids. The CDR3 is CAISEKAIPGGNTIYF. As DNA, the CDR3 is TGTGCCATCAGTGAGAAGGCCATCCCGGGGGGAAACACCATATATTTT.

The V call is TRBV7-2, the J call TRBJ2-1; 8 nucleotides align to TRBD2. The V and J ends lost 1 base and 9 bases, in that order; junction bases with no gene match: 8. CDR3 length equals 15 residues. CDR1 and CDR2 (germline): SGHTA, FQGNSA. CDR3 nucleotide sequence: TGTGCCAGCAGCTTAGTGGGACTAGGCATCTCTGAGCAGTTCTTC. Its translation: CASSLVGLGISEQFF.

This clone showed up just a few times. The J gene is TRBJ1-3, the V gene TRBV9; D uncertain. Trimming shortened V by 1 base and J by 6 bases, and 20 bases separated the two germline ends. The CDR3 is 17 residues long. CDR1 is SGDLS, CDR2 YYNGEE, per germline. In DNA form, the CDR3 reads TGTGCCAGCAGCGTATCGAGGGAAAGGGCTTCTTCAAACACCATATATTTT. Amino acids: CASSVSRERASSNTIYF. Full variable domain (remainder filled in from reference TRBV9 and TRBJ1-3): DSGVTQTPKHLITATGQRVTLRCSPRSGDLSVYWYQQSLDQGLQFLIQYYNGEERAKGNILERFSAQQFPDLHSELNLSSLELGDSALYFCASSVSRERASSNTIYFGEGSWLTVV.

The chain combines TRBV6-1 with TRBJ2-1; no firm D call. The ends were cut back, 7 bases at V and 2 bases at J, with 12 bases in the middle. Per germline, CDR1 MNHNS and CDR2 SASEGT. The CDR3 totals 14 residues. The CDR3 loop reads CASTKEFTYNEQFF. The CDR3 bases are TGTGCCAGCACCAAGGAGTTCACCTACAATGAGCAGTTCTTC.

This clone showed up many times. The chain has TRBV28 and TRBJ1-3; 7 nucleotides agree with TRBD1. Per the germline V gene, CDR1 is MDHEN and CDR2 is SYDVKM. The V segment lost 6 bases and the J segment 4 bases; nucleotides outside the gene matches: 9. CDR3 length: 15 amino acids. CDR3: CASRAGTVVGNTIYF. The CDR3, as DNA: TGTGCCAGCAGGGCCGGGACAGTTGTCGGAAACACCATATATTTT.

The genes are TRBV30 and TRBJ1-2; 7 bases map to TRBD1. Germline trimming cut 0 bases from V and 6 bases from J; bases unmatched to any gene: 7. The CDR3 has 14 amino acids. Germline assignment: CDR1 GTSNPN and CDR2 SVGIG (reference sequence). The CDR3 protein is CAWSVGRTGDGYTF. In DNA, the CDR3 is TGTGCCTGGAGTGTAGGGAGGACAGGCGATGGCTACACCTTC. Full variable domain (outside the CDR3, taken from reference TRBV30 and TRBJ1-2): SQTIHQWPATLVQPVGSPLSLECTVEGTSNPNLYWYRQAAGRGLQLLFYSVGIGQISSEVPQNLSASRPQDRQFILSSKKLLLSDSGFYLCAWSVGRTGDGYTFGSGTRLTVV.

This chain uses TRBV6-5 with TRBJ2-7, with D possibly being TRBD1 (6 bases). The germline V gene encodes CDR1 MNHEY and CDR2 SVGAGI. The V end lost 6 bases, the J end lost 0 bases, and 12 bases lay between the germline ends. The CDR3 is 14 amino acids. CDR3 sequence reads: CASSGTGYSYEQYF. The CDR3 DNA sequence: TGTGCCAGCAGCGGCACAGGGTACTCCTACGAGCAGTACTTC.

The rearrangement uses TRBV5-5 and TRBJ2-7; 7 nucleotides agree with TRBD1. CDR1 and CDR2 from the germline V gene are SGHKS and YYEKEE (reference sequence). This CDR3 comprises 12 residues. The J segment lost 3 bases and the V segment lost 4 bases, leaving 1 base of the junction unmatched. CDR3 nucleotides: TGTGCCAGCAGCCGACAGGGCTACGAGCAGTACGTC. Encoded protein: CASSRQGYEQYV.

CDR3 residues: CASSLSGVKNIQYF. DNA of the CDR3: TGTGCCAGCAGCTTGTCCGGGGTTAAAAACATTCAGTACTTC. J is TRBJ2-4 and V is TRBV11-2; D is perhaps TRBD2 (5 bases). Germline CDR1 reads SGHAT; CDR2 reads FQNNGV. The CDR3 loop spans 14 amino acids. V lost 3 bases and J lost 4, with 10 bases in between.

J is TRBJ1-1 and V is TRBV7-9; unclear D gene. V shed 7 bases and J shed 4 bases, with 13 bases lying between them. CDR1 and CDR2 from the germline V gene are SEHNR and FQNEAQ (reference sequence). CDR3 length: 13 residues. The DNA of the CDR3 is TGTGCCAGCAACGTTTATGCAGGCACTGAAGCTTTCTTT. It translates to CASNVYAGTEAFF.

This clone was detected a few times. The chain uses TRBV10-3 and TRBJ1-1; 10 positions agree with TRBD1. The CDR3 is 15 residues long. The germline CDR1 and CDR2 sequences are ENHRY and SYGVKD. With 6 bases clipped from V and 4 bases from J, the junction kept 8 bases outside the gene matches. The CDR3 sequence: CAIRPPGQGSTEAFF. The CDR3, as DNA: TGTGCCATCAGACCCCCGGGACAGGGGTCCACTGAAGCTTTCTTT.

The J gene is TRBJ1-1, the V gene TRBV29-1, with D perhaps matching TRBD1 (5 bases). V gave up 0 bases and J gave up 9 bases, with 8 bases separating them. The germline gives CDR1 SQVTM, CDR2 ANQGSEA. CDR3 length: 11 amino acids. Here the CDR3 reads CSVEEAGKAFF. The CDR3 DNA sequence: TGCAGCGTTGAAGAAGCAGGGAAAGCTTTCTTT.

V usage is TRBV5-1 and J usage is TRBJ2-6, with D tentatively TRBD1 (5 bases). The length of the CDR3 is 15 residues. Trimming removed 4 bases from V and 2 bases from J, with 10 bases in between. Germline CDR1 and CDR2: SGHRS and YFSETQ. The CDR3 region has the DNA TGCGCCAGCAGCGTAGGGGTTCCTGGGGCCAACGTCCTGACTTTC. Protein sequence: CASSVGVPGANVLTF.

The genes are TRBV7-2 and TRBJ1-2; a weak D match, TRBD1 (5 bases). This CDR3 spans 13 amino acids. Trimming removed 1 base at V and 8 bases at J, with 11 bases between. Germline V CDR1 and CDR2: SGHTA, FQGNSA. This CDR3 is CASSLGGGVGYTF. CDR3 nucleotides: TGTGCCAGCAGCTTAGGGGGCGGGGTGGGCTACACCTTC. Full variable domain (remainder filled in from reference TRBV7-2 and TRBJ1-2): GAGVSQSPSNKVTEKGKDVELRCDPISGHTALYWYRQSLGQGLEFLIYFQGNSAPDKSGLPSDRFSAERTGGSVSTLTIQRTQQEDSAVYLCASSLGGGVGYTFGSGTRLTVV.

The sample holds one count of this clone. The chain employs TRBV10-3 and TRBJ2-3; 9 nucleotides align to TRBD2. The CDR3 runs to 16 residues. CDR1 ENHRY and CDR2 SYGVKD come from the germline V gene. Unmatched junction bases numbered 8, after V lost 3 bases and J lost 4 bases. As DNA, the CDR3 is TGTGCCATCAGTGAAGACATAGCGGGAGAATCAGATACGCAGTATTTT. It specifies CAISEDIAGESDTQYF.

Of note for this clone: Other DNA sequences in the sample encode the same CDR3. V and J are TRBV9 and TRBJ1-2; 9 bases are a match to TRBD1. This CDR3 has 12 amino acids. Trimming removed 4 bases from V and 6 bases from J; junction bases left unmatched: 1. The germline CDR1 and CDR2 sequences are SGDLS and YYNGEE. The DNA for the CDR3 is TGTGCCAGCAGCCGGACAGGGGATGGCTACACCTTC. Translating gives CASSRTGDGYTF.

The V gene is TRBV11-3, the J gene TRBJ2-2; 11 bases align to TRBD2. The CDR3 runs to 16 residues. Looked up from germline, CDR1 is SGHNT and CDR2 is YENEEA. V was clipped by 5 bases and J by 1 base; unmatched bases: 3. This chain's CDR3 is CASSAGLAENTGELFF. CDR3 nucleotide sequence: TGTGCCAGCAGCGCGGGACTAGCGGAGAACACCGGGGAGCTGTTTTTT.

V usage is TRBV2 and J usage is TRBJ2-3; TRBD2 matches 7 bases. The CDR3 is 14 amino acids. J lost 8 bases, V lost 3 bases, and 8 bases had no gene match. Germline CDR1 reads SNHLY; CDR2 reads FYNNEI. CDR3 nucleotides: TGTGCCAGCAGTGATATCGGGAGGAGGGGTACGCAGTATTTT. Encoded protein: CASSDIGRRGTQYF.